A single sample gave rise to the 14 T cell receptor beta chains below, sequenced in a study of blood T cell repertoires in COVID-19. Sequencing used immunoSEQ multiplex PCR; TCRdb keeps in-frame clones, though not all of them. The sample has 190,000 or so clones; about 87% are singletons. Source material: peripheral blood. The receptors shown here come from a man aged 40-49 years with active or convalescent COVID-19.

The count of this clone is one. The rearrangement uses TRBV4-2 and TRBJ1-1; 9 bases map to TRBD1. J was trimmed by 7 bases and V by 6 bases; bases with no gene match: 15. The germline V gene encodes CDR1 LGHNA and CDR2 YNFKEQ. This CDR3 has 16 residues. Here the CDR3 reads CASRDTAGTGIIEAFF. For the CDR3, the DNA is TGTGCCAGCAGGGACACGGCCGGGACAGGGATTATTGAAGCTTTCTTT.

This sequence joins TRBV28 and TRBJ1-1; D is unresolved. Germline V gene sequence: CDR1 MDHEN, CDR2 SYDVKM. There are 13 residues in the CDR3. Trimming removed 6 bases at V and 0 bases at J, with 8 bases between. The DNA for the CDR3 is TGTGCCAGCAGCCCAGGTATGAACACTGAAGCTTTCTTT. This codes for CASSPGMNTEAFF.

The chain couples TRBV30 to TRBJ1-4; 8 nucleotides agree with TRBD1. The junction had 13 bases not matched to a gene; V was cut back by 3 bases and J by 7 bases. Germline V CDR1 and CDR2: GTSNPN, SVGIG (reference sequence). This CDR3 has 16 residues. The CDR3 region is CAWRAIDRGWGEKLFF. In nucleotides, the CDR3 is TGTGCCTGGAGGGCCATCGACAGGGGCTGGGGTGAAAAACTGTTTTTT. Supplemented by reference TRBV30 and TRBJ1-4, the full variable domain reads SQTIHQWPATLVQPVGSPLSLECTVEGTSNPNLYWYRQAAGRGLQLLFYSVGIGQISSEVPQNLSASRPQDRQFILSSKKLLLSDSGFYLCAWRAIDRGWGEKLFFGSGTQLSVL.

This clone was recorded once. The V call is TRBV28, the J call TRBJ2-3, with a tentative D call TRBD2 (5 bases). V lost 4 bases to trimming and J lost 0 bases, with 14 bases between them. CDR3 size: 16 residues. Germline lookup yields CDR1 MDHEN and CDR2 SYDVKM. The CDR3 sequence is CASSSSDSASTDTQYF. CDR3 nucleotides: TGTGCCAGCAGTTCTTCTGATAGCGCTAGCACAGATACGCAGTATTTT. The entire variable domain, with the rest obtained from reference TRBV28 and TRBJ2-3, is as follows: DVKVTQSSRYLVKRTGEKVFLECVQDMDHENMFWYRQDPGLGLRLIYFSYDVKMKEKGDIPEGYSVSREKKERFSLILESASTNQTSMYLCASSSSDSASTDTQYFGPGTRLTVL.

This chain links TRBV5-6 with TRBJ1-5; a possible D gene is TRBD1 (6 bases). There are 14 residues in the CDR3. V was cut by 5 bases and J by 5 bases, with 14 bases left in between. Germline CDR1 SGHDT, CDR2 YYEEEE. CDR3 region: CASSEGVTYQPQHF. The DNA for the CDR3 is TGTGCCAGCAGTGAGGGGGTAACTTATCAGCCCCAGCATTTT.

The CDR3 is CASSPGYDKVGTEAFF. The CDR3, as DNA: TGTGCCAGCAGCCCCGGCTATGACAAGGTTGGCACTGAAGCTTTCTTT. V gene TRBV11-1 combines with J gene TRBJ1-1; no firm D call. Trimming pared 5 bases from V and 4 bases from J, leaving 20 bases between. CDR1 is SGHAT, CDR2 FQDESV, per germline (reference sequence). This CDR3 is 16 amino acids long.

The chain recombines TRBV21-1 with TRBJ1-5; the DNA was not compared with TRBD1, the D call given in the table. TRBV21-1 is labeled a pseudogene. There are 19 residues in the CDR3. The CDR3 sequence is CASSKAGGPVPKFNQPQHF. The CDR3 DNA sequence: TGTGCCAGCAGCAAAGCGGGTGGGCCGGTGCCCAAATTCAATCAGCCCCAGCATTTT.

This sequence joins TRBV19 and TRBJ2-1; possible D gene TRBD2, 6 bases. Germline CDR1 and CDR2: LNHDA and SQIVND (reference sequence). Trimming left V 6 bases short and J 8 bases short, with 17 bases between. The CDR3 length is 14 residues. The CDR3 here is CASRLSGVWDEQFF. In DNA form, the CDR3 reads TGTGCCAGTAGGCTCTCGGGGGTCTGGGATGAGCAGTTCTTC.

The V gene is TRBV6-5, the J gene TRBJ2-7, with TRBD1 matching 8 bases. This CDR3 is built from 14 residues. Germline V gene lookup returns CDR1 MNHEY and CDR2 SVGAGI. Trimming cost V 6 bases and J 3 bases; bases outside gene matches: 7. This CDR3 is CASRFLDRDYEQYF. CDR3 coding DNA: TGTGCCAGCAGATTTCTGGACAGGGACTACGAGCAGTACTTC.

The chain carries TRBV12-3 or TRBV12-4 and TRBJ2-7; a weak D match, TRBD1 (6 bases). The CDR3 has 13 residues. The germline V and J ends were trimmed by 4 bases and 5 bases, with 12 bases remaining between them. The CDR3 here is CASSSDRNDEQYF. CDR3 nucleotide sequence: TGTGCCAGCAGTTCGGACAGAAACGACGAGCAGTACTTC.

The CDR3 coding sequence is TGTGCCAGCAGAGTCCTAGCGTCTAGCACAGATACGCAGTATTTT. It translates to CASRVLASSTDTQYF. The chain couples TRBV2 to TRBJ2-3, with a weak D call TRBD2 (6 bases). Germline loops: CDR1 SNHLY, CDR2 FYNNEI. This CDR3 has 15 residues. V was shortened by 6 bases and J by 0 bases, with 13 bases between the two germline ends.

The chain couples TRBV6-4 to TRBJ1-3, with TRBD1 identical over 7 bases. The CDR3 consists of 19 residues. After removal of 0 bases from V and 0 bases from J, the junction contained 11 bases not matched to a gene. The germline gives CDR1 MRHNA, CDR2 SNTAGT. The CDR3 nucleotides are TGTGCCAGCAGTGACTCCTCCTCCCGACAGGGAAGCTCTGGAAACACCATATATTTT. This gives the protein CASSDSSSRQGSSGNTIYF.

V gene TRBV21-1 combines with J gene TRBJ2-2; the DNA was not compared with TRBD2, the D call given in the table. TRBV21-1 is labeled a pseudogene. This CDR3 comprises 18 residues. In DNA, the CDR3 is TGTGCCAGCAGCGAACTAGCGGGGGGCGCCAAGAACACCGGGGAGCTGTTTTTT. Protein product: CASSELAGGAKNTGELFF.

This rearrangement joins TRBV7-6 to TRBJ1-5; D call uncertain. Trimming took 4 bases from V and 9 from J, leaving 13 bases between them. Germline V gives CDR1 SGHVS, CDR2 FNYEAQ. The CDR3 contains 13 residues. CDR3 loop: CASSSGARSPQHF. The CDR3 nucleotides are TGTGCCAGCAGCTCGGGAGCCCGGTCGCCCCAGCATTTT. The full variable domain, in which reference TRBV7-6 and TRBJ1-5 provide the parts outside the CDR3, is GAGVSQSPRYKVTKRGQDVALRCDPISGHVSLYWYRQALGQGPEFLTYFNYEAQQDKSGLPNDRFSAERPEGSISTLTIQRTEQRDSAMYRCASSSGARSPQHFGDGTRLSIL.